What follows are 17 T cell receptor beta chains derived from one specimen sequenced in a study of cytomegalovirus exposure and HLA in healthy donors (dated by TCRdb to the late 2010s). Library prep was done by the immunoSEQ multiplex PCR assay. The multiplex PCR relied on a mix of 60 forward primers for TCR Vbeta segments and 13 reverse primers for TCR Jbeta segments. TCRdb re-hosts the immuneACCESS table, in-frame sequences only. Its copies lack some clones; in the studies checked, an unresolved V gene accounts for under half of them, and the cause for the rest is not known. Counted in this sample were roughly 180,000 clones; about 75% of them appeared once. Over 11% of the sample lies in the top ten. Sequenced: PBMCs. These receptors were taken from a man aged 50 to 60 in good health and CMV-seropositive.

CDR3 region: CASSFSSGTEAFF. In DNA form, the CDR3 reads TGTGCCAGCAGCTTCTCGTCGGGGACTGAAGCTTTCTTT. V gene TRBV7-3 combines with J gene TRBJ1-1; no clear D. The CDR3 consists of 13 residues. The V gene's germline CDR1 is SGHTA and CDR2 FQGTGA. V lost 3 bases and J lost 5, with 10 bases in between.

The chain uses TRBV4-3 and TRBJ1-5, with D uncertain. The CDR3 loop spans 16 amino acids. V was cut by 0 bases and J by 0 bases, with 9 bases left in between. The germline V gene encodes CDR1 LGHNA and CDR2 YSLEER. The CDR3 DNA reads as TGCGCCAGCAGCCAAGATCGAGTCTATAGCAATCAGCCCCAGCATTTT. This sequence encodes CASSQDRVYSNQPQHF.

This chain links TRBV9 with TRBJ2-1, with 7 nucleotides matching TRBD2. V lost 0 bases to trimming and J lost 0 bases; unmatched junction nucleotides: 0. The CDR3 runs 15 residues. Germline V gives CDR1 SGDLS, CDR2 YYNGEE. In nucleotides, the CDR3 is TGTGCCAGCAGCGTAGCGGGGGGCTCCTACAATGAGCAGTTCTTC. As protein: CASSVAGGSYNEQFF.

The chain recombines TRBV2 with TRBJ2-3, with D maybe TRBD2 (7 bases). Germline V CDR1 and CDR2: SNHLY, FYNNEI. The CDR3 spans 16 residues. With 3 bases removed from V and 2 bases from J, the gap between germline ends came to 15 bases. The CDR3 protein is CASSDPGGVDTDTQYF. The CDR3 DNA reads TGTGCCAGCAGTGATCCGGGGGGCGTCGACACAGATACGCAGTATTTT.

The CDR3 loop is CASSGGQGEGEAFF. CDR3 in DNA: TGTGCCAGCAGTGGAGGACAGGGTGAAGGTGAAGCTTTCTTT. The V gene is TRBV2, the J gene TRBJ1-1, with 8 bases that match TRBD1. Germline CDR1 is SNHLY and CDR2 is FYNNEI. The V gene end was trimmed by 4 bases and the J gene end by 7 bases; junction bases not matched to a gene: 8. This CDR3 has 14 amino acids.

V gene TRBV11-2 combines with J gene TRBJ1-1; 7 bases are a match to TRBD1. CDR1 is SGHAT and CDR2 is FQNNGV in the germline V gene. The CDR3 is 15 amino acids. The trim removed 5 bases at V and 0 bases at J, leaving 6 bases unmatched. The CDR3 reads CASSRGQTMNTEAFF. The CDR3 DNA reads as TGTGCCAGCAGCAGGGGACAGACCATGAACACTGAAGCTTTCTTT. The whole variable domain, filled in from reference TRBV11-2 and TRBJ1-1, reads EAGVAQSPRYKIIEKRQSVAFWCNPISGHATLYWYQQILGQGPKLLIQFQNNGVVDDSQLPKDRFSAERLKGVDSTLKIQPAKLEDSAVYLCASSRGQTMNTEAFFGQGTRLTVV.

This clone occurred a few times. The V and J genes are TRBV6-6 and TRBJ1-2, with 9 bases lining up with TRBD1. There are 13 residues in the CDR3. Germline-derived CDR1 and CDR2 are MNHNY and SVGAGI (reference sequence). V lost 6 bases, J lost 7 bases, and 6 bases stayed unmatched. CDR3 sequence reads: CASSAQGAPGYTF. CDR3 coding DNA: TGTGCCAGCAGCGCACAGGGGGCGCCTGGCTACACCTTC.

This clone has only one observation. This chain links TRBV27 with TRBJ1-2; 7 nucleotides match TRBD1. Per germline, CDR1 MNHEY and CDR2 SMNVEV (reference sequence). CDR3 length: 15 amino acids. After removal of 2 bases from V and 4 bases from J, the junction contained 7 bases not matched to a gene. The CDR3 DNA reads TGTGCCAGCAGTTTAACCCCGGAGGGGGCCTATGGCTACACCTTC. Translation: CASSLTPEGAYGYTF.

This sequence joins TRBV18 and TRBJ1-4; 9 bases map to TRBD1. The germline CDR1 and CDR2 sequences are KGHSH and LQKENI. V lost 4 bases and J lost 7; bases outside the gene matches: 4. The CDR3 is made up of 14 amino acids. The CDR3 coding sequence is TGTGCCAGCTCACTACAGGGGGCTCCTGAAAAACTGTTTTTT. It specifies CASSLQGAPEKLFF.

The CDR3 loop is CASSPGMQGANVLTF. The CDR3 DNA sequence: TGTGCCAGCAGCCCAGGGATGCAAGGGGCCAACGTCCTGACTTTC. J is TRBJ2-6 and V is TRBV27; weak D call: TRBD1 (5 bases). Germline CDR1 MNHEY, CDR2 SMNVEV (reference sequence). V was clipped by 6 bases and J by 4 bases, with 13 bases between them. This CDR3 comprises 15 residues.

V usage is TRBV4-1 and J usage is TRBJ1-5, with D perhaps TRBD1 (6 bases). The CDR3 contains 15 residues. CDR1 MGHRA and CDR2 YSYEKL come from the germline V gene. Between the trimmed V and J ends, which lost 1 base and 8 bases, there was a span of 15 bases. CDR3 protein: CASSQGSQGREPQHF. The CDR3 region has the DNA TGCGCCAGCAGCCAAGGGTCCCAGGGGAGGGAGCCCCAGCATTTT.

The chain is built from TRBV29-1 and TRBJ2-1; D might be TRBD2 (7 bases). V lost 2 bases to trimming and J lost 3 bases, with 14 bases between them. This CDR3 has 15 amino acids. CDR1 and CDR2 (germline): SQVTM, ANQGSEA. For the CDR3, the DNA is TGCAGCGTTGAAAGGGGGACTAAACTCTACAATGAGCAGTTCTTC. It yields the protein CSVERGTKLYNEQFF.

Only a few counts were recorded for this clone. J is TRBJ2-1 and V is TRBV7-9; 8 positions match TRBD1. The germline gives CDR1 SEHNR, CDR2 FQNEAQ (reference sequence). Trimming cost V 5 bases and J 7 bases; bases outside gene matches: 4. The CDR3 totals 13 residues. The CDR3 DNA follows: TGTGCCAGCAGCCCGGACAGGGCTAATGAGCAGTTCTTC. Amino acid sequence: CASSPDRANEQFF.

The genes are TRBV11-2 and TRBJ2-6; TRBD1 agrees at 8 bases. CDR1 and CDR2 (germline): SGHAT, FQNNGV. CDR3 length: 16 amino acids. V trimming: 3 bases; J trimming: 0 bases; junction bases outside the gene matches: 1. CDR3 sequence (DNA): TGTGCCAGCAGCTTGACAGGGGCCTCTGGGGCCAACGTCCTGACTTTC. Its translation is CASSLTGASGANVLTF.

The chain is built from TRBV10-3 and TRBJ2-5, with 9 bases fitting TRBD1. The CDR3 length is 14 residues. The V and J ends lost 6 bases and 5 bases, in that order; junction bases with no gene match: 7. In germline, CDR1 is ENHRY, CDR2 SYGVKD. In DNA form, the CDR3 reads TGTGCCATCAGCCGGACAGGGGAAGGCGAGACCCAGTACTTC. Its translation: CAISRTGEGETQYF.

The genes are TRBV7-8 and TRBJ2-2; 7 bases are a match to TRBD2. Per germline, CDR1 SGHVS and CDR2 FQNEAQ. The V segment lost 1 base and the J segment 2 bases; nucleotides outside the gene matches: 10. This CDR3 contains 18 residues. DNA for the CDR3: TGTGCCAGCAGCTTAGTAGGACTAGAACGGTCAAACACCGGGGAGCTGTTTTTT. This codes for CASSLVGLERSNTGELFF.

The chain combines TRBV10-1 with TRBJ2-1; tentative D call: TRBD2 (5 bases). Germline V gene data show CDR1 as WNHNN and CDR2 as SYGVQD (reference sequence). The length of the CDR3 is 12 residues. V lost 4 bases and J lost 4, with 5 bases in between. CDR3 sequence reads: CASSGGYNEQFF. CDR3 DNA sequence: TGCGCCAGCAGTGGAGGGTACAATGAGCAGTTCTTC.